The 32 T cell receptor beta chains below come from one sample, sequenced in a study of CD8+ T cells in alopecia areata. Treatment indicated: oral pan-JAK inhibitor, 5-10 mg twice daily. Following extraction, RNA underwent reverse transcription to cDNA, which served as the sequencing template. TCRdb keeps only in-frame clones here, not all; method: immunoSEQ multiplex PCR. The sample lists about 70,000 clones, approximately 29% occurring once. The source material was CD8+ T cells sorted from blood, sampled at week 4, from a patient treated with tofacitinib. These receptor sequences come from a human donor with alopecia areata.

Only a few counts were recorded for this clone. The rearrangement links TRBV27 to TRBJ1-5; D gene unclear. Germline V gene data show CDR1 as MNHEY and CDR2 as SMNVEV (reference sequence). The CDR3 consists of 14 residues. V shed 5 bases and J shed 1 base, with 9 bases lying between them. CDR3 nucleotides: TGTGCCAGCAGTACAGCGGGGAGCAATCAGCCCCAGCATTTT. Translated, it gives CASSTAGSNQPQHF.

This clone was counted a few times. The genes are TRBV5-1 and TRBJ1-1; D is uncertain. The CDR3 has 15 amino acids. Germline V gene lookup returns CDR1 SGHRS and CDR2 YFSETQ. The V end lost 0 bases, the J end lost 3 bases, and 12 bases lay between the germline ends. The DNA for the CDR3 is TGCGCCAGCAGCTTGGGACGTGCTGCTGACACTGAAGCTTTCTTT. Protein: CASSLGRAADTEAFF.

The chain uses TRBV13 and TRBJ2-2; TRBD2 matches 7 bases. The trim removed 3 bases at V and 5 bases at J, leaving 12 bases unmatched. This CDR3 is built from 17 residues. Germline CDR1 reads PRHDT; CDR2 reads FYEKMQ (reference sequence). The CDR3 here is CASSLPGGGPRTGELFF. The CDR3 DNA reads as TGTGCCAGCAGCTTGCCCGGGGGAGGGCCGAGGACCGGGGAGCTGTTTTTT. The entire variable domain, with the rest obtained from reference TRBV13 and TRBJ2-2, is as follows: AAGVIQSPRHLIKEKRETATLKCYPIPRHDTVYWYQQGPGQDPQFLISFYEKMQSDKGSIPDRFSAQQFSDYHSELNMSSLELGDSALYFCASSLPGGGPRTGELFFGEGSRLTVL.

The genes are TRBV29-1 and TRBJ2-7; 8 positions match TRBD1. The CDR3 is 14 amino acids. J was trimmed by 2 bases and V by 5 bases; bases with no gene match: 8. CDR1 and CDR2 from the germline V gene are SQVTM and ANQGSEA. Written as DNA, the CDR3 is TGCAGCGTTTACTCCGGGACAGGACCCTACGAGCAGTACTTC. Translating gives CSVYSGTGPYEQYF.

At least ten counts were recorded for this clone. This chain joins TRBV6-5 and TRBJ2-1; 8 nucleotides match TRBD2. V was pared by 0 bases and J by 3 bases, with 4 bases of the junction left unmatched. The CDR3 consists of 16 residues. CDR1 and CDR2 (germline): MNHEY, SVGAGI. In DNA, the CDR3 is TGTGCCAGCAGTTACTCGACGGGAGGGAGCTACAATGAGCAGTTCTTC. Translated: CASSYSTGGSYNEQFF.

The chain links TRBV29-1 to TRBJ2-7; D is ambiguous. V lost 1 base, J lost 1 base, and 5 bases lay in between. Germline V gives CDR1 SQVTM, CDR2 ANQGSEA. CDR3 length equals 12 residues. CDR3 region: CSVEGESYEQYF. The CDR3 bases are TGCAGCGTTGAAGGGGAATCCTACGAGCAGTACTTC.

This clone was counted a few times. V is TRBV5-5 and J is TRBJ1-5; unclear D gene. The germline V gene has CDR1 SGHKS and CDR2 YYEKEE (reference sequence). The CDR3 runs to 14 residues. Trimming shortened V by 4 bases and J by 0 bases, and 8 bases separated the two germline ends. This chain's CDR3 is CASSPVYSNQPQHF. The CDR3 DNA sequence: TGTGCCAGCAGCCCGGTCTATAGCAATCAGCCCCAGCATTTT.

V gene TRBV5-6 combines with J gene TRBJ1-2; 8 positions agree with TRBD1. This CDR3 has 15 residues. With 0 bases clipped from V and 4 bases from J, the junction kept 5 bases outside the gene matches. The germline V gene encodes CDR1 SGHDT and CDR2 YYEEEE. As DNA, the CDR3 is TGTGCCAGCAGCTTGGAGGGACAGGAAGTCTATGGCTACACCTTC. Its translation: CASSLEGQEVYGYTF.

The chain couples TRBV7-2 to TRBJ1-1; no clear D. This CDR3 is 13 amino acids long. CDR1 and CDR2 (germline): SGHTA, FQGNSA. The V end was cut by 5 bases, the J end by 5 bases, with 12 bases between. This CDR3 is CASSHTAGTEAFF. The CDR3 bases are TGTGCCAGCAGCCACACGGCCGGGACTGAAGCTTTCTTT.

This clone was detected only a few times. The V and J genes are TRBV30 and TRBJ2-1; D ambiguous. This CDR3 comprises 12 residues. Germline lookup yields CDR1 GTSNPN and CDR2 SVGIG (reference sequence). The germline V and J ends were trimmed by 0 bases and 5 bases, with 5 bases remaining between them. The CDR3 nucleotides read TGTGCCTGGAGTGTAGCAGACAATGAGCAGTTCTTC. Protein sequence: CAWSVADNEQFF.

This clone has just a few counts. The rearrangement joins TRBV29-1 to TRBJ2-2; D not resolved. The CDR3 has 12 amino acids. V lost 2 bases to trimming and J lost 8 bases, with 9 bases between them. In germline, CDR1 is SQVTM, CDR2 ANQGSEA. CDR3 nucleotides: TGCAGCGTTGAAACCTTAAGAGGGGAGCTGTTTTTT. Encoded protein: CSVETLRGELFF.

This clone was picked up a small number of times. This sequence joins TRBV9 and TRBJ2-3, with TRBD2 matching over 10 bases. Per germline, CDR1 SGDLS and CDR2 YYNGEE. CDR3 length: 17 amino acids. With V trimmed by 4 bases and J by 0 bases, 8 bases remained unmatched. The CDR3 nucleotides are TGTGCCAGCAGCCACCCGCGGACTAGCGGAAGCACAGATACGCAGTATTTT. This encodes CASSHPRTSGSTDTQYF.

This clone was observed a few times. This sequence joins TRBV7-9 and TRBJ2-2; TRBD2 might be the D (6 bases). The CDR3 loop spans 15 amino acids. The V and J ends lost 4 bases and 1 base respectively, with 10 bases between them. CDR1 and CDR2 from the germline V gene are SEHNR and FQNEAQ (reference sequence). The DNA of the CDR3 is TGTGCCAGCAGCTCCCGGGAGCTGAACACCGGGGAGCTGTTTTTT. Encoded protein: CASSSRELNTGELFF.

This clone was seen more than once but under ten times. This chain joins TRBV4-1 and TRBJ2-7, with 9 bases matching TRBD2. Looked up from germline, CDR1 is MGHRA and CDR2 is YSYEKL. Trimming took 6 bases from V and 2 from J; bases not matched to a gene: 8. This CDR3 has 15 residues. CDR3 nucleotide sequence: TGCGCCAGCAGTCACAAGCCTAGCGGGGCCTACGAGCAGTACTTC. Translating it yields CASSHKPSGAYEQYF.

The rearrangement joins TRBV7-9 to TRBJ2-7, with D tentatively TRBD1 (5 bases). Trimming removed 3 bases at V and 4 bases at J, with 10 bases between. The germline V gene has CDR1 SEHNR and CDR2 FQNEAQ (reference sequence). The CDR3 has 13 amino acids. In DNA form, the CDR3 reads TGTGCCAGCAGCTTGGGCGACAGTTACGAGCAGTACTTC. It encodes CASSLGDSYEQYF.

The rearrangement uses TRBV11-2 and TRBJ2-6; D unresolved. The CDR3 loop spans 14 amino acids. V lost 4 bases to trimming and J lost 4 bases, with 8 bases between them. Germline-derived CDR1 and CDR2 are SGHAT and FQNNGV. The CDR3 spells CASSSQGGANVLTF. The CDR3 DNA reads as TGTGCCAGCAGCTCCCAAGGAGGGGCCAACGTCCTGACTTTC.

This clone was seen a handful of times. V usage is TRBV29-1 and J usage is TRBJ1-2; the D gene is possibly TRBD1 (6 bases). This CDR3 spans 11 amino acids. The germline V and J ends were trimmed by 7 bases and 6 bases, with 12 bases remaining between them. From germline, CDR1 is SQVTM and CDR2 ANQGSEA. The CDR3: CSADEGDGYTF. The DNA of the CDR3 is TGCAGCGCCGACGAGGGGGATGGCTACACCTTC.

The table lists this clone with a few counts. This chain connects TRBV4-1 to TRBJ2-7; a possible D gene is TRBD1 (6 bases). Trimming took 0 bases from V and 4 from J, leaving 16 bases between them. The CDR3 runs 16 residues. Germline CDR1 MGHRA, CDR2 YSYEKL. The CDR3 nucleotides are TGCGCCAGCAGCCAAGAGAGTGAAGAAGGGGGTTACGAGCAGTACTTC. It is translated as CASSQESEEGGYEQYF.

The gene calls are TRBV30 and TRBJ2-1, with a tentative D call TRBD2 (5 bases). Trimming shortened V by 0 bases and J by 9 bases, and 21 bases separated the two germline ends. CDR3 length: 16 amino acids. Germline V CDR1 and CDR2: GTSNPN, SVGIG (reference sequence). The CDR3: CAWSVLGASLFSEQFF. CDR3 bases: TGTGCCTGGAGTGTATTGGGAGCTAGCTTGTTTAGTGAGCAGTTCTTC.

This clone was seen only a few times. The chain is built from TRBV29-1 and TRBJ2-3, with D possibly matching TRBD2 (7 bases). From germline, CDR1 is SQVTM and CDR2 ANQGSEA. V was trimmed by 6 bases and J by 0 bases, leaving 13 bases between them. The CDR3 runs 14 residues. This chain's CDR3 is CSVGGAGSTDTQYF. The CDR3 coding sequence is TGCAGCGTAGGGGGGGCAGGTAGCACAGATACGCAGTATTTT.

This clone was seen only a few times. J is TRBJ1-5 and V is TRBV27, with 9 bases identical to TRBD1. CDR1 MNHEY and CDR2 SMNVEV come from the germline V gene (reference sequence). V dropped 6 bases and J dropped 7; count of bases not matched to a gene: 4. CDR3 length: 13 amino acids. Here the CDR3 reads CASSDRGDQPQHF. Here the CDR3 DNA reads TGTGCCAGCAGCGACAGGGGGGACCAGCCCCAGCATTTT.

The rearrangement links TRBV29-1 to TRBJ2-7, with D perhaps TRBD1 (6 bases). The ends were cut back, 7 bases at V and 3 bases at J, with 16 bases in the middle. This CDR3 region has 13 residues. Germline CDR1 SQVTM, CDR2 ANQGSEA. The CDR3 sequence: CSATEAGDYEQYF. As DNA, the CDR3 is TGCAGCGCCACCGAAGCAGGGGACTACGAGCAGTACTTC.

The V gene is TRBV29-1, the J gene TRBJ2-2, with 12 positions matching TRBD2. The CDR3 covers 15 residues. With V trimmed by 6 bases and J by 1 base, 3 bases remained unmatched. The germline V gene encodes CDR1 SQVTM and CDR2 ANQGSEA. The CDR3 coding sequence is TGCAGCGTGCCGGGACTAGCGGGGAACACCGGGGAGCTGTTTTTT. This encodes CSVPGLAGNTGELFF.

This rearrangement joins TRBV29-1 to TRBJ2-5; TRBD2 aligns across 12 bases. Looked up from germline, CDR1 is SQVTM and CDR2 is ANQGSEA. V trimming: 4 bases; J trimming: 8 bases; junction bases outside the gene matches: 8. The CDR3 runs 14 residues. The CDR3 DNA sequence: TGCAGCGTTGCAGGACTAGCGGGACGCCCAACCCAGTACTTC. This gives the protein CSVAGLAGRPTQYF.

The genes are TRBV27 and TRBJ1-5, with D possibly being TRBD1 (5 bases). This CDR3 has 15 residues. Germline CDR1 and CDR2: MNHEY and SMNVEV (reference sequence). V lost 3 bases and J 2 bases, leaving 11 bases between the germline ends. CDR3 sequence reads: CASSLAGLGNQPQHF. In DNA form, the CDR3 reads TGTGCCAGCAGTTTGGCAGGGCTGGGCAATCAGCCCCAGCATTTT.

This clone was seen only a few times. The genes are TRBV6-5 and TRBJ2-1, with 11 bases aligning to TRBD2. CDR1 is MNHEY, CDR2 SVGAGI, per germline. The V segment lost 0 bases and the J segment 6 bases; nucleotides outside the gene matches: 4. The CDR3 sequence is 16 residues long. The CDR3 DNA sequence: TGTGCCAGCAGTTACTCACCACTAGCGGGAGTCAATGAGCAGTTCTTC. This codes for CASSYSPLAGVNEQFF.

The gene calls are TRBV6-6 and TRBJ2-3, with D possibly being TRBD2 (5 bases). The CDR3 runs 16 residues. V dropped 2 bases and J dropped 1 base, with 13 bases sitting between them. Germline V CDR1 and CDR2: MNHNY, SVGAGI (reference sequence). The CDR3 sequence: CASSYMGGQGTDTQYF. CDR3 coding DNA: TGTGCCAGCAGTTACATGGGCGGGCAAGGCACAGATACGCAGTATTTT.

This clone was found many times. The V call is TRBV5-6, the J call TRBJ2-3; TRBD2 matches at 8 bases. V dropped 0 bases and J dropped 2; count of bases not matched to a gene: 8. Germline V gene sequence: CDR1 SGHDT, CDR2 YYEEEE. The CDR3 contains 17 residues. The CDR3 loop reads CASSLGRLAGFTDTQYF. The CDR3 DNA sequence: TGTGCCAGCAGCTTGGGAAGGCTAGCGGGTTTCACAGATACGCAGTATTTT. Variable domain in full (rest from reference TRBV5-6 and TRBJ2-3): DAGVTQSPTHLIKTRGQQVTLRCSPKSGHDTVSWYQQALGQGPQFIFQYYEEEERQRGNFPDRFSGHQFPNYSSELNVNALLLGDSALYLCASSLGRLAGFTDTQYFGPGTRLTVL.

The sample holds a few counts of this clone. This chain links TRBV19 with TRBJ2-7; 8 positions match TRBD1. The CDR3 is made up of 15 amino acids. V was pared by 5 bases and J by 6 bases, with 12 bases of the junction left unmatched. Per the germline V gene, CDR1 is LNHDA and CDR2 is SQIVND (reference sequence). The CDR3 loop reads CASSPFVGDRTEQYF. CDR3 sequence (DNA): TGTGCCAGTAGTCCATTCGTCGGGGACAGGACCGAGCAGTACTTC. The full variable domain, rest sourced from reference TRBV19 and TRBJ2-7, is DGGITQSPKYLFRKEGQNVTLSCEQNLNHDAMYWYRQDPGQGLRLIYYSQIVNDFQKGDIAEGYSVSREKKESFPLTVTSAQKNPTAFYLCASSPFVGDRTEQYFGPGTRLTVT.

The chain has TRBV15 and TRBJ2-2; 9 nucleotides line up with TRBD2. CDR1 and CDR2 from the germline V gene are LNHNV and YYDKDF (reference sequence). The CDR3 is 17 residues long. The V gene end was trimmed by 0 bases and the J gene end by 3 bases; junction bases not matched to a gene: 5. CDR3 in amino acids: CATSRDLLAGYTGELFF. CDR3 DNA: TGTGCCACCAGCAGAGATCTACTAGCGGGTTACACCGGGGAGCTGTTTTTT.

This clone came up a few times. The CDR3 sequence: CAWSQGTGELFF. In nucleotides, the CDR3 is TGTGCCTGGAGTCAGGGGACCGGGGAGCTGTTTTTT. V usage is TRBV30 and J usage is TRBJ2-2, with D tentatively TRBD1 (6 bases). The CDR3 contains 12 residues. Trimming took off 2 bases at V and 5 bases at J, with 6 bases between the two ends. Germline V CDR1 and CDR2: GTSNPN, SVGIG (reference sequence).

The chain uses TRBV7-9 and TRBJ2-1; weak D call: TRBD1 (6 bases). Trimming took 2 bases from V and 4 from J, leaving 9 bases between them. Germline CDR1 is SEHNR and CDR2 is FQNEAQ (reference sequence). This CDR3 comprises 14 residues. The CDR3, as DNA: TGTGCCAGCAGCTTATGGGACACGTACAATGAGCAGTTCTTC. Translated, it gives CASSLWDTYNEQFF.